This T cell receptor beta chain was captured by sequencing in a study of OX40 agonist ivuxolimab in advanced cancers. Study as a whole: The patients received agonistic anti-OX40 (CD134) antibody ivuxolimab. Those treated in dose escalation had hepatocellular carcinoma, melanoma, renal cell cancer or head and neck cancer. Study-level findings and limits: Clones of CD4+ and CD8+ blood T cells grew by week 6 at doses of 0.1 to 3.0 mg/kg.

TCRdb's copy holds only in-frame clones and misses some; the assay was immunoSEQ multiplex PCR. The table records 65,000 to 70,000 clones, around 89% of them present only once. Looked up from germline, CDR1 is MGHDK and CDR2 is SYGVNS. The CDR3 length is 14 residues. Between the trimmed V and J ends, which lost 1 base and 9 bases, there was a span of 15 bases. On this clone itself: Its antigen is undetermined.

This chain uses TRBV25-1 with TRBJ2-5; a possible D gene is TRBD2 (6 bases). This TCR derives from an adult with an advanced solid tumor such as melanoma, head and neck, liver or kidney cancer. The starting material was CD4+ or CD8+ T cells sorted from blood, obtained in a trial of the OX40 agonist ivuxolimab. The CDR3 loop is CASSESLSGRPQYF. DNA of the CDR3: TGTGCCAGCAGTGAATCCTTATCCGGGAGACCCCAGTACTTC.